This T cell receptor beta chain was sequenced for a study of CD4 T cell repertoires in COVID-19. Sequencing was done directly on freshly isolated, uncultured memory T cells. With 0 bases removed from V and 4 bases from J, the gap between germline ends came to 7 bases. Germline loops: CDR1 LNHNV, CDR2 YYDKDF (reference sequence). This CDR3 contains 13 residues. This clone has only one observation. The data were produced by immunoSEQ multiplex PCR, yet TCRdb's version contains in-frame clones alone and is incomplete. The profile shows about 24,000 clones, over 90% of them singletons. The rearrangement uses TRBV15 and TRBJ2-7, with TRBD1 as a possible D gene (5 bases). This specimen was circulating follicular helper CD4+ T cells (cTfh) from blood, taken before the COVID-19 pandemic. The clonotype was recovered from a human donor who had COVID-19. CDR3 sequence: CATSRDPGYEQYF. The CDR3, as DNA: TGTGCCACCAGCAGAGATCCAGGGTACGAGCAGTACTTC.